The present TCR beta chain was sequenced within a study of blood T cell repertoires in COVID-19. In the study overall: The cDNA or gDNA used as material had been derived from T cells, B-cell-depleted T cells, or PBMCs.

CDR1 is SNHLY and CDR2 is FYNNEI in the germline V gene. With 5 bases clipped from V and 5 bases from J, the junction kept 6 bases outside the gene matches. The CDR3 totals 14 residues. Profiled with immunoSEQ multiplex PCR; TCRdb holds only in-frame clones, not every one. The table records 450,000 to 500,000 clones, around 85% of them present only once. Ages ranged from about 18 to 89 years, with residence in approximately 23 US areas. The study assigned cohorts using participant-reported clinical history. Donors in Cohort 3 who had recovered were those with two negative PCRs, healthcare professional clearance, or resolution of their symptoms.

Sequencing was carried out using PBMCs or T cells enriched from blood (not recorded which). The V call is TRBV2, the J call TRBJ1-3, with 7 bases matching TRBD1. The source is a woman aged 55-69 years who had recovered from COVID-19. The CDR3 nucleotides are TGTGCCAGCAGTAACAGGGGAGGAAGAAACACCATATATTTT. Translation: CASSNRGGRNTIYF.